In this sample, the clone carrying this T cell receptor (beta chain) turned up once. What it recognizes is unknown. The CDR3 length is 12 residues. The trim removed 6 bases at V and 4 bases at J, leaving 2 bases unmatched. Germline V gene lookup returns CDR1 MNHEY and CDR2 SVGAGI. This entry belongs to a study of T cell responses to AZD1222 COVID-19 vaccine. Findings and limits, study-wide: Donors were chiefly white British, with a greater number of females, and clonal diversity was perhaps underestimated.

Assay: immunoSEQ multiplex PCR; the TCRdb copy retains only in-frame clones and omits some. The table has about 120,000 clones, 80% to 90% seen once. Sequences were derived from peripheral blood, sampled on day 0 of AZD1222 vaccination. The V and J genes are TRBV6-5 and TRBJ2-7; 8 nucleotides line up with TRBD1. This sequence originates from an adult in good health. CDR3 sequence reads: CASRQGAYEQYF. The CDR3 DNA reads as TGTGCCAGCAGGCAGGGGGCGTACGAGCAGTACTTC.